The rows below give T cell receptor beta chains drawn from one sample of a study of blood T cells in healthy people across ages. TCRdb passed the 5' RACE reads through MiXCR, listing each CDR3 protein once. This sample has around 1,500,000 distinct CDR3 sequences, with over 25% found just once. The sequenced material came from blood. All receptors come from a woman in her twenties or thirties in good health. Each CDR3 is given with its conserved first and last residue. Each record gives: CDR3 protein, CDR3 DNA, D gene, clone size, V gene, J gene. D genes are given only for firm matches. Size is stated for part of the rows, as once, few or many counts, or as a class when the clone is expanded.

CDR3: CASSVAIHNEQFF
DNA: TGTGCCAGCAGCGTAGCTATCCACAATGAGCAGTTCTTC
D: .
size: .
V: TRBV9
J: TRBJ2-1

CDR3: CATSDFANTEAFF
DNA: TGTGCCACCAGTGATTTCGCAAACACTGAAGCTTTCTTT
D: .
size: few
V: TRBV24-1
J: TRBJ1-1

CDR3: CASSQALNEQFF
DNA: TGTGCCAGCAGCCAGGCCTTGAATGAGCAGTTCTTC
D: .
size: few
V: TRBV14
J: TRBJ2-1

CDR3: CASSGLTGKVGGYTF
DNA: TGTGCCAGCAGTGGGTTGACAGGGAAAGTCGGGGGCTACACCTTC
D: TRBD1
size: few
V: TRBV6-5
J: TRBJ1-2

CDR3: CASSYSDRAYEQYF
DNA: TGTGCCAGCAGTTACTCGGACAGGGCATACGAGCAGTACTTC
D: TRBD1
size: many
V: TRBV6-5
J: TRBJ2-7

CDR3: CASSLKEIGTYEQYF
DNA: TGTGCCAGCAGTTTAAAGGAAATTGGGACCTACGAGCAGTACTTC
D: .
size: few
V: TRBV28
J: TRBJ2-7

CDR3: CASSLSPGREETQYF
DNA: TGTGCCAGCAGCTTATCCCCAGGGCGCGAAGAGACCCAGTACTTC
D: .
size: many
V: TRBV7-3
J: TRBJ2-5

CDR3: CASRRTGAIYGYTF
DNA: TGTGCCAGCAGGCGGACAGGGGCAATCTATGGCTACACCTTC
D: TRBD1
size: many
V: TRBV12-3/TRBV12-4
J: TRBJ1-2

CDR3: CASTSAGGLNEQFF
DNA: TGTGCCAGCACCTCCGCGGGAGGGCTGAATGAGCAGTTCTTC
D: TRBD2
size: few
V: TRBV11-2
J: TRBJ2-1

CDR3: CASSRVSGDQETQYF
DNA: TGTGCCAGCAGCCGAGTGTCAGGGGACCAAGAGACCCAGTACTTC
D: .
size: .
V: TRBV5-5
J: TRBJ2-5

CDR3: CASSEGQVTPGANVLTF
DNA: TGCGCCAGCAGCGAAGGACAGGTGACGCCTGGGGCCAACGTCCTGACTTTC
D: TRBD1
size: .
V: TRBV5-1
J: TRBJ2-6

CDR3: CSARVSLAGNTGELFF
DNA: TGCAGTGCTAGAGTTTCACTAGCGGGAAACACCGGGGAGCTGTTTTTT
D: TRBD2
size: .
V: TRBV20-1
J: TRBJ2-2

CDR3: CASRDKGVPYNSPLHF
DNA: TGTGCCAGCAGGGATAAGGGAGTTCCCTATAATTCACCCCTCCACTTT
D: .
size: few
V: TRBV7-9
J: TRBJ1-6

CDR3: CASSLAQDAGTEAFF
DNA: TGCGCCAGCAGCTTGGCTCAGGACGCAGGCACTGAAGCTTTCTTT
D: .
size: many
V: TRBV5-1
J: TRBJ1-1

CDR3: CASSFRFRFQDRFNEQYF
DNA: TGTGCCAGCAGTTTTCGATTTAGATTCCAGGACAGGTTCAACGAGCAGTACTTC
D: TRBD1
size: many
V: TRBV28
J: TRBJ2-7

CDR3: CSATAPLGEKLFF
DNA: TGCAGTGCTACGGCGCCTTTGGGTGAAAAACTGTTTTTT
D: .
size: .
V: TRBV20-1
J: TRBJ1-4

CDR3: CASSSTPQFYNEQYF
DNA: TGTGCCAGCAGTAGTACTCCGCAGTTCTACAATGAGCAGTACTTC
D: .
size: few
V: TRBV12-3/TRBV12-4
J: TRBJ2-7

CDR3: CASSSPGTGPTYF
DNA: TGTGCCAGCAGCTCGCCCGGGACAGGGCCAACCTACTTC
D: TRBD1
size: .
V: TRBV3-1
J: TRBJ2-4

CDR3: CAISKDAQYNEQFF
DNA: TGTGCCATCAGTAAGGACGCACAATACAATGAGCAGTTCTTC
D: .
size: many
V: TRBV10-3
J: TRBJ2-1

CDR3: CASINQGVRPQHF
DNA: TGTGCCAGCATTAACCAGGGAGTTCGGCCCCAGCATTTT
D: .
size: once
V: TRBV12-3/TRBV12-4
J: TRBJ1-5

CDR3: CASSPTTPGRDNSPHHF
DNA: TGCGCCAGCAGCCCAACAACCCCCGGAAGGGATAATTCACCCCACCACTTT
D: .
size: .
V: TRBV5-1
J: TRBJ1-6

CDR3: CASSLGQGMDYGYTF
DNA: TGTGCCAGCAGCTTGGGGCAGGGAATGGACTATGGCTACACCTTC
D: .
size: many
V: TRBV5-5
J: TRBJ1-2

CDR3: CASSLETGSNQPQHF
DNA: TGTGCCAGCAGTTTAGAGACAGGGAGTAATCAGCCCCAGCATTTT
D: TRBD1
size: .
V: TRBV12-3/TRBV12-4
J: TRBJ1-5

CDR3: CASSTGPFEPPQYF
DNA: TGTGCCAGCAGTACCGGGCCTTTCGAGCCACCCCAGTACTTC
D: .
size: many
V: TRBV7-3
J: TRBJ2-4

CDR3: CASSLSTSGSDTQYF
DNA: TGTGCCAGCTCACTATCAACTAGCGGGAGTGATACGCAGTATTTT
D: TRBD2
size: few
V: TRBV18
J: TRBJ2-3

CDR3: CASSLGTGVTHNEQFF
DNA: TGCGCCAGCAGCTTGGGGACAGGGGTTACTCACAATGAGCAGTTCTTC
D: TRBD1
size: few
V: TRBV5-1
J: TRBJ2-1

CDR3: CASSYSDRGTNYGYTF
DNA: TGTGCCAGCAGTTACTCGGACAGGGGCACTAACTATGGCTACACCTTC
D: TRBD1
size: .
V: TRBV6-5
J: TRBJ1-2

CDR3: CASSRTGHEQYF
DNA: TGTGCCAGCAGCCGTACAGGACATGAGCAGTACTTC
D: .
size: once
V: TRBV2
J: TRBJ2-7

CDR3: CATSTRRLAGETQYF
DNA: TGTGCCACCAGCACCCGTAGGCTAGCGGGCGAGACCCAGTACTTC
D: TRBD2
size: .
V: TRBV15
J: TRBJ2-5

CDR3: CSARDPGREPNEQFF
DNA: TGCAGTGCTAGAGACCCAGGAAGGGAACCCAATGAGCAGTTCTTC
D: .
size: .
V: TRBV20-1
J: TRBJ2-1

CDR3: CASSAFEAAGPQHF
DNA: TGTGCCAGCAGTGCTTTTGAGGCGGCGGGGCCCCAGCATTTT
D: .
size: .
V: TRBV2
J: TRBJ1-5

CDR3: CASSYSGGLAGEQYF
DNA: TGTGCCAGCAGTTACTCGGGCGGACTAGCGGGCGAGCAGTACTTC
D: TRBD2
size: many
V: TRBV6-2/TRBV6-3
J: TRBJ2-7

CDR3: CSVEGENTQYF
DNA: TGCAGCGTTGAAGGGGAGAATACGCAGTATTTT
D: .
size: .
V: TRBV29-1
J: TRBJ2-3

CDR3: CASSQTSGGAREQFF
DNA: TGCGCCAGCAGCCAGACTAGCGGGGGGGCAAGGGAGCAGTTCTTC
D: TRBD2
size: .
V: TRBV5-1
J: TRBJ2-1

CDR3: CASRRGRTGGANVLTF
DNA: TGTGCCAGCAGGCGTGGACGAACGGGCGGGGCCAACGTCCTGACTTTC
D: .
size: .
V: TRBV6-5
J: TRBJ2-6

CDR3: CASSRSDVARWTEAFF
DNA: TGTGCCAGCAGCCGATCGGACGTTGCCCGTTGGACTGAAGCTTTCTTT
D: .
size: .
V: TRBV3-1
J: TRBJ1-1

CDR3: CGVLTSASNYGYTF
DNA: TGCGGCGTACTTACATCAGCTTCTAACTATGGCTACACCTTC
D: .
size: few
V: TRBV29-1
J: TRBJ1-2

CDR3: CASGRTGLAPYEQYF
DNA: TGTGCTAGTGGCCGGACGGGACTAGCGCCTTACGAGCAGTACTTC
D: TRBD2
size: few
V: TRBV12-5
J: TRBJ2-7

CDR3: CASRLRGLAGGSYEQYF
DNA: TGTGCCAGCAGACTCCGGGGACTAGCGGGGGGCTCCTACGAGCAGTACTTC
D: TRBD2
size: .
V: TRBV2
J: TRBJ2-7

CDR3: CASRPIFVGRPHGQETQYF
DNA: TGTGCCAGCAGGCCTATTTTTGTGGGGCGCCCACACGGTCAAGAGACCCAGTACTTC
D: .
size: few
V: TRBV6-1
J: TRBJ2-5

CDR3: CSARAGTGLNQPQHF
DNA: TGCAGTGCTAGGGCGGGGACGGGACTCAATCAGCCCCAGCATTTT
D: .
size: .
V: TRBV20-1
J: TRBJ1-5

CDR3: CSATRGRVSNQPQHF
DNA: TGCAGTGCCACCCGGGGACGGGTTAGCAATCAGCCCCAGCATTTT
D: .
size: .
V: TRBV20-1
J: TRBJ1-5

CDR3: CSAPRGFSATEAFF
DNA: TGCAGTGCCCCTCGCGGCTTTAGTGCCACTGAAGCTTTCTTT
D: .
size: once
V: TRBV20-1
J: TRBJ1-1

CDR3: CASTHPDRDYEQYF
DNA: TGTGCCAGCACCCACCCCGACAGGGACTACGAGCAGTACTTC
D: TRBD1
size: many
V: TRBV11-2
J: TRBJ2-7

CDR3: CASSLSGTGAPEQYF
DNA: TGTGCCAGCAGTTTATCCGGGACAGGAGCCCCCGAGCAGTACTTC
D: TRBD1
size: few
V: TRBV27
J: TRBJ2-7

CDR3: CASSSTVSNTEAFF
DNA: TGTGCCAGCAGCTCGACAGTTTCGAACACTGAAGCTTTCTTT
D: .
size: .
V: TRBV12-3/TRBV12-4
J: TRBJ1-1

CDR3: CASRREGIYEQYF
DNA: TGTGCCAGCAGGCGGGAAGGGATTTACGAGCAGTACTTC
D: .
size: few
V: TRBV2
J: TRBJ2-7

CDR3: CASSLADTLEKYF
DNA: TGTGCCAGCAGTTTAGCGGATACACTAGAAAAGTACTTC
D: .
size: few
V: TRBV12-3/TRBV12-4
J: TRBJ2-7

CDR3: CASRCNEQFF
DNA: TGTGCCAGCAGGTGCAATGAGCAGTTCTTC
D: .
size: .
V: TRBV6-5
J: TRBJ2-1

CDR3: CASRGQGVYGYTF
DNA: TGTGCCAGCAGGGGTCAGGGAGTCTATGGCTACACCTTC
D: .
size: many
V: TRBV3-1
J: TRBJ1-2

CDR3: CASSLAALPTDTQYF
DNA: TGTGCCAGCAGTTTGGCAGCGCTCCCCACAGATACGCAGTATTTT
D: .
size: .
V: TRBV12-3/TRBV12-4
J: TRBJ2-3

CDR3: CASTFLGTGDHEQYF
DNA: TGCGCCAGCACCTTTCTCGGGACAGGGGACCACGAGCAGTACTTC
D: TRBD1
size: few
V: TRBV5-1
J: TRBJ2-7

CDR3: CSAMDHNEQFF
DNA: TGCAGTGCTATGGACCACAATGAGCAGTTCTTC
D: .
size: few
V: TRBV20-1
J: TRBJ2-1

CDR3: CASSFLHLPGDTLTDTQYF
DNA: TGTGCCAGCAGTTTTCTCCACCTTCCCGGGGATACTCTCACAGATACGCAGTATTTT
D: .
size: .
V: TRBV12-3/TRBV12-4
J: TRBJ2-3

CDR3: CSEMGLAGGTDTQYF
DNA: TGCAGCGAGATGGGACTAGCGGGAGGTACAGATACGCAGTATTTT
D: TRBD2
size: few
V: TRBV29-1
J: TRBJ2-3

CDR3: CASTQGDVAIYEQYF
DNA: TGTGCCAGCACCCAGGGGGACGTAGCGATCTACGAGCAGTACTTC
D: TRBD1
size: .
V: TRBV12-3/TRBV12-4
J: TRBJ2-7

CDR3: CASSERVAGGNEQFF
DNA: TGTGCCAGCAGTGAAAGGGTAGCGGGGGGAAATGAGCAGTTCTTC
D: TRBD2
size: few
V: TRBV6-1
J: TRBJ2-1

CDR3: CASKGRSYYGYTF
DNA: TGTGCCAGCAAGGGGCGGTCCTACTATGGCTACACCTTC
D: .
size: .
V: TRBV7-2
J: TRBJ1-2